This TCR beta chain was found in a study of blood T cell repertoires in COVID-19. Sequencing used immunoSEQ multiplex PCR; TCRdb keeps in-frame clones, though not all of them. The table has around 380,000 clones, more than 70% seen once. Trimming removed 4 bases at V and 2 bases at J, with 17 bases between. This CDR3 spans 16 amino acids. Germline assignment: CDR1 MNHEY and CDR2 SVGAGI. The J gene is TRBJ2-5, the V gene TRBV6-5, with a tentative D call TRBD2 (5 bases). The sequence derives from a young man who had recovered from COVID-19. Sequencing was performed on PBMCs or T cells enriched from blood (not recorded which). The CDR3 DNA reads TGTGCCAGCAGTTCCTCCTGGGCAATAGCGCAAGAGACCCAGTACTTC. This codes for CASSSSWAIAQETQYF.